Detailed here is one T cell receptor (beta chain). Its antigen is currently unknown. TCR beta cDNA libraries included unique molecular identifiers. TCRdb reprocessed the PCR reads with MiXCR, giving one entry per CDR3 protein. The sample has about 620,000 distinct CDR3 sequences, about 40% seen once; the top ten hold approximately 1.7%. The sample is drawn from a study of post-analysis software for immune sequencing data. CDR1 and CDR2 (germline): SGHRS, YFSETQ. The CDR3 is 17 residues long. V lost 0 bases and J lost 9, with 22 bases in between. The study, taken as a whole, reports: With TRBV5-6, TRBV5-1 and TRBV20-1 included, about five TRBV segments were more frequent in patients than in controls.

The chain employs TRBV5-1 and TRBJ2-1, with D tentatively TRBD1 or TRBD2 (6 bases each). Material for sequencing was blood. The TCR originated in a girl between 5 and 17 years old with multiple sclerosis. CDR3 residues: CASSLGGLGALGGEQFF. Here the CDR3 DNA reads TGCGCCAGCAGCTTGGGGGGCCTGGGGGCTCTGGGAGGTGAGCAGTTCTTC.